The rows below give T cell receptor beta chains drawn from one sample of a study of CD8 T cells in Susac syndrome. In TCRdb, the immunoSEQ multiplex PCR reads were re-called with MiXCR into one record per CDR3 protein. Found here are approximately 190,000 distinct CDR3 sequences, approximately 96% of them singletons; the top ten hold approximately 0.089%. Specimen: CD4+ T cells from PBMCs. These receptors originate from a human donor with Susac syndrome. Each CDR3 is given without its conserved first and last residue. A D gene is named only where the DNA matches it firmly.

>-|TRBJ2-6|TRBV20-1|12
SAKARAGANVLT
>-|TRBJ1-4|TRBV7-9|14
ASSLVGWGRGEKLF
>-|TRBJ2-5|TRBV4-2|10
ASGAYRETQY
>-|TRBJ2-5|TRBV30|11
AWGTALGETQY
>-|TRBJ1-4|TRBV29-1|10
SARGQDEKLF
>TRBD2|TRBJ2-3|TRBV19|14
ASRESGGAVTDTQY
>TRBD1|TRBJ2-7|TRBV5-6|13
ASSSVGQAAYEQY
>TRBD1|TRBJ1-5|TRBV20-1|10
SAQTGNQPQH
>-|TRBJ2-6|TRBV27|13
ASSLVGAGANVLT
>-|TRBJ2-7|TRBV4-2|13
ASSQESQGGGEQY
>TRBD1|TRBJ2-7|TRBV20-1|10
SATGTGYEQY
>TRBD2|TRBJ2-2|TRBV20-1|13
SAASGGPNTGELF
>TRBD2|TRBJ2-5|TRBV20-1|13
SASRTSGLQETQY
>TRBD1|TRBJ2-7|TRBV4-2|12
ASSQEGTGGEQY
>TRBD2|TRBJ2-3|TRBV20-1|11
SARLAGGDTQY